These 21 T cell receptor beta chains came from one sample sequenced in a study of tumor and adjacent non-tumor tissue in lung cancer. This sample's RNA came from whole unsorted tissue. A modified ARM-PCR protocol with three rounds of nested PCR amplified TCRbeta. TCRdb reprocessed the multiplex PCR reads with MiXCR, giving one entry per CDR3 protein. Of about 68,000 distinct CDR3 sequences in the sample, just under 60% are singletons; the top ten hold around 21%. The sample taken for sequencing was lung tumor tissue. The origin of the receptors is a man aged 50 or older with non-small cell lung cancer.

On this clonotype: A single base separates this from a much larger clone, so it may be a read error. Since no conserved phenylalanine or tryptophan closes the CDR3, a read error is the likely cause. This rearrangement joins TRBV11-1 to TRBJ2-3; the D is unclear. V was clipped by 3 bases and J by 3 bases, with 7 bases between them. The germline V gene encodes CDR1 SGHAT and CDR2 FQDESV (reference sequence). The CDR3 has 13 amino acids. The CDR3 DNA follows: TGTGCCAGCAGCTTTACTACAACAGATACGCAGTATTTG. Residues: CASSFTTTDTQYL.

A note on this clonotype: A much larger clone lies one base from this, so it may be a read error. Here the CDR3 omits its conserved ending phenylalanine or tryptophan, so a read error is the likely source. The chain employs TRBV4-2 and TRBJ1-2, with D unresolved. Trimming removed 4 bases from V and 2 bases from J, with 8 bases in between. Germline-derived CDR1 and CDR2 are LGHNA and YNFKEQ. This CDR3 has 13 residues. The CDR3 here is CASSPGWNYGYTL. The CDR3 nucleotides read TGTGCCAGCAGCCCGGGGTGGAACTATGGCTACACCCTC.

This clonotype was found many times. The V and J genes are TRBV6-6 and TRBJ2-5; TRBD1 matches 7 bases. CDR1 MNHNY and CDR2 SVGAGI come from the germline V gene (reference sequence). With V trimmed by 8 bases and J by 2 bases, 2 bases remained unmatched. The CDR3 is made up of 12 amino acids. As DNA, the CDR3 is TGTGCCAGCGGGGGACAGCAAGAGACCCAGTACTTC. Protein product: CASGGQQETQYF.

Regarding this clonotype: Since the CDR3 does not end with the conserved phenylalanine or tryptophan, this likely comes from a read error. J is TRBJ2-5 and V is TRBV5-1, with D tentatively TRBD1 or TRBD2 (6 bases each). Germline V CDR1 and CDR2: SGHRS, YFSETQ. The CDR3 runs 15 residues. With 4 bases removed from V and 10 bases from J, the gap between germline ends came to 23 bases. The DNA for the CDR3 is TGCGCCAGCAGCATACAGGGAGGTGGTGGACAGATCCAGTACCTC. The encoded protein is CASSIQGGGGQIQYL.

This clonotype was seen many times. The gene calls are TRBV6-1 and TRBJ2-7; 12 bases match TRBD2. The germline gives CDR1 MNHNS, CDR2 SASEGT. The length of the CDR3 is 14 residues. V shed 8 bases, J shed 6 bases, and the junction held 8 bases outside the gene matches. CDR3 residues: CASQPGLAGSEQYF. In nucleotides, the CDR3 is TGTGCCAGCCAACCGGGACTAGCGGGCTCCGAGCAGTACTTC.

A note on this clonotype: A much larger clone lies one base from this, so it may be a read error. The chain carries TRBV20-1 and TRBJ2-1; 8 bases fit TRBD2. Looked up from germline, CDR1 is DFQATT and CDR2 is SNEGSKA (reference sequence). The CDR3 has 11 residues. J was trimmed by 9 bases and V by 7 bases; bases with no gene match: 5. The CDR3 reads CSEGLVAEQFF. DNA of the CDR3: TGCAGTGAGGGACTAGTAGCTGAGCAGTTCTTC.

Note on this clonotype: Given a much more abundant clone one base away, this may be a read error. Since no conserved phenylalanine or tryptophan closes the CDR3, a read error is the likely cause. V is TRBV11-2 and J is TRBJ2-1, with 8 bases that match TRBD1. V dropped 4 bases and J dropped 4; count of bases not matched to a gene: 6. Per germline, CDR1 SGHAT and CDR2 FQNNGV. The CDR3 loop spans 15 amino acids. This CDR3 is CASSWTGSGYNEQFL. The CDR3 bases are TGTGCCAGCAGCTGGACAGGGTCAGGTTACAATGAGCAGTTCTTA.

The table lists this clonotype with many counts. The chain combines TRBV10-1 with TRBJ2-2; D gene ambiguous. The germline V and J ends were trimmed by 8 bases and 4 bases, with 8 bases remaining between them. Germline V gene lookup returns CDR1 WNHNN and CDR2 SYGVQD (reference sequence). This CDR3 is built from 12 residues. The CDR3: CASGGITGELFF. The CDR3 nucleotides are TGCGCCAGCGGTGGAATCACCGGGGAGCTGTTTTTT.

The gene calls are TRBV4-1 and TRBJ1-6; D may be TRBD1 (5 bases). Germline V gene data show CDR1 as MGHRA and CDR2 as YSYEKL. Trimming took off 0 bases at V and 7 bases at J, with 10 bases between the two ends. The CDR3 runs to 15 residues. The CDR3 region has the DNA TGCGCCAGCAGCCAAGATAGGGGCTGCAATTCACCCCTCCACTTT. This gives the protein CASSQDRGCNSPLHF.

The CDR3 spells CASSTGTTYNEQFF. In nucleotides, the CDR3 is TGTGCCAGTAGCACCGGGACAACCTACAATGAGCAGTTCTTC. The chain joins TRBV6-1 to TRBJ2-1, with D possibly matching TRBD1 (6 bases). Trimming stripped 9 bases from V and 2 bases from J, with 14 bases between. Germline V gives CDR1 MNHNS, CDR2 SASEGT. This CDR3 comprises 14 residues.

Comment on this clonotype: The junction departs from the called germline gene at one end, perhaps through a read error. V and J are TRBV7-8 and TRBJ2-7, with TRBD1 matching over 7 bases. The CDR3 is 14 amino acids. CDR1 and CDR2 from the germline V gene are SGHVS and FQNEAQ. This CDR3 is CVSSSGQVSYEQYF. The CDR3 nucleotides are TGTGTCAGCAGCTCCGGACAGGTCTCCTACGAGCAGTACTTC. The complete variable domain, with remaining parts taken from reference TRBV7-8 and TRBJ2-7, reads GAGVSQSPRYKVAKRGQDVALRCDPISGHVSLFWYQQALGQGPEFLTYFQNEAQLDKSGLPSDRFFAERPEGSVSTLKIQRTQQEDSAVYLCVSSSGQVSYEQYFGPGTRLTVT.

The J gene is TRBJ2-1, the V gene TRBV28; 7 nucleotides line up with TRBD1. This CDR3 has 15 residues. V shed 1 base and J 4 bases; nucleotides not matched to a gene: 4. The germline gives CDR1 MDHEN, CDR2 SYDVKM. In DNA, the CDR3 is TGTGCCAGCAGTTTATACGGGACAGAGTACAATGAGCAGTTCTTC. This encodes CASSLYGTEYNEQFF.

The gene calls are TRBV4-2 and TRBJ1-2, with TRBD1 identical over 9 bases. The CDR3 covers 16 residues. Germline V CDR1 and CDR2: LGHNA, YNFKEQ. Trimming removed 7 bases from V and 5 bases from J; junction bases left unmatched: 14. In DNA, the CDR3 is TGTGCCAGCAATCCCCCCGGGACAGGGAGGGGATATGGCTACACCTTC. Protein product: CASNPPGTGRGYGYTF.

This clonotype has just a few counts. Given a much more abundant clone one base away, this may be a read error. The chain carries TRBV29-1 and TRBJ2-7; D not certain. Germline V lookup: CDR1 SQVTM, CDR2 ANQGSEA. V lost 8 bases and J 2 bases, leaving 13 bases between the germline ends. The CDR3 covers 12 residues. The chain's CDR3 is CSIATDPYEQYF. The CDR3, as DNA: TGCAGCATCGCCACGGATCCCTACGAGCAGTACTTC.

The rearrangement uses TRBV20-1 and TRBJ1-6; D is perhaps TRBD1 (5 bases). CDR1 DFQATT and CDR2 SNEGSKA come from the germline V gene (reference sequence). There are 15 residues in the CDR3. Trimming took 5 bases from V and 17 from J, leaving 28 bases between them. The CDR3 bases are TGCAGTGCTGACGGGCCAGGCGGAGGGGCTTCGCCCTTCCACTTT. Protein: CSADGPGGGASPFHF.

This sequence joins TRBV6-5 and TRBJ2-1; perhaps TRBD2 as D (6 bases). Germline lookup yields CDR1 MNHEY and CDR2 SVGAGI. The CDR3 totals 15 residues. Deletions cut 2 bases from V and 15 bases from J, with 23 bases between. The CDR3 is CASSYARGTYNRRFF. The CDR3 DNA sequence: TGTGCCAGCAGTTACGCTCGCGGGACCTACAATAGGCGGTTCTTC.

This clonotype was seen only a few times. The J gene is TRBJ1-5, the V gene TRBV7-8; weak D call: TRBD1 (5 bases). Per the germline V gene, CDR1 is SGHVS and CDR2 is FQNEAQ. This CDR3 has 15 amino acids. V dropped 1 base and J dropped 7 bases, with 14 bases sitting between them. The CDR3 region is CASSLGAGKGQPQHF. The CDR3, as DNA: TGTGCCAGCAGCTTAGGGGCAGGGAAGGGACAGCCCCAGCATTTT.

The sample holds a few counts of this clonotype. A junction end diverges from the germline sequence, so it may reflect a read error. The gene calls are TRBV6-1 and TRBJ2-5; unclear D gene. CDR3 length equals 15 residues. Germline lookup yields CDR1 MNHNS and CDR2 SASEGT. In nucleotides, the CDR3 is TGTGCCAGCAGTGGTTCGTGGCCGGGCCAAGGGACCCAGTACTTC. It specifies CASSGSWPGQGTQYF.

In regard to this clonotype: One end of the junction is discordant with germline, which a read error may explain. The V and J genes are TRBV4-2 and TRBJ2-7; TRBD2 aligns across 7 bases. This CDR3 has 15 amino acids. The germline gives CDR1 LGHNA, CDR2 YNFKEQ. In DNA form, the CDR3 reads TGTGCCAACAGCCCGAGCGGGGACGGAGGAAGCGAGCAGTACTTC. Translation gives CANSPSGDGGSEQYF.

In regard to this clonotype: At one of its ends the junction is not consistent with the germline gene, which may arise from a read error. The rearrangement uses TRBV11-2 and TRBJ1-1; D is undetermined. This CDR3 has 13 amino acids. The germline V gene has CDR1 SGHAT and CDR2 FQNNGV. The CDR3 reads CASSQTVNTEAFF. Here the CDR3 DNA reads TGTGCCAGCAGCCAAACGGTGAACACAGAAGCTTTCTTT.

This clonotype was seen a handful of times. The rearrangement joins TRBV15 to TRBJ2-1, with 9 bases lining up with TRBD2. The CDR3 contains 17 residues. The V and J ends lost 2 bases and 1 base, in that order; junction bases with no gene match: 6. CDR1 is LNHNV, CDR2 YYDKDF, per germline (reference sequence). CDR3 amino acids: CATSRFKTSGSYNEQFF. CDR3 nucleotides: TGTGCCACCAGCAGATTCAAGACTAGCGGATCCTACAATGAGCAGTTCTTC.